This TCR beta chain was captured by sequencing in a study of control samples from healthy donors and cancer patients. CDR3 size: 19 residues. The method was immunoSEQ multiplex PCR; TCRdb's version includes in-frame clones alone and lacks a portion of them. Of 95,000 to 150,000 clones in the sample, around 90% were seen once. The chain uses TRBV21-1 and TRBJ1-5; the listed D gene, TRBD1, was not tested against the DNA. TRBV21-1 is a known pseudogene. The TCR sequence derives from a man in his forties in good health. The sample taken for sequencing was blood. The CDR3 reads CASSHYRSRATNSNQPQHF. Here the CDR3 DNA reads TGTGCCAGCAGCCACTACCGGAGCAGGGCCACTAATAGCAATCAGCCCCAGCATTTT.